A single sample gave rise to the 4 T cell receptor beta chains below, sequenced in a study of T cell repertoires in cytomegalovirus infection. Antigens for these TCRs are unknown. TCRdb reprocessed the reads via MiXCR and lists one record per CDR3 protein. The sample shows about 830,000 distinct CDR3 sequences, about 31% of them seen only once. The source was cultured CD8+ T cells from PBMCs, collected from culture after CMV antigen stimulation. All receptors come from a human donor in good health (CMV status not recorded). Some clones in this sample may be carry-over from other donors' samples.

The CDR3 reads CASSSSGKNQPQHF. The CDR3 region has the DNA TGTGCCAGCAGCTCGTCAGGGAAGAATCAGCCCCAGCATTTT. This chain joins TRBV7-9 and TRBJ1-5, with D possibly being TRBD1 (5 bases). V shed 4 bases and J shed 4 bases, with 11 bases lying between them. The CDR3 spans 14 residues. CDR1 and CDR2 (germline): SEHNR, FQNEAQ (reference sequence).

The rearrangement links TRBV11-2 to TRBJ2-7, with D unclear. Between the trimmed V and J ends, which lost 5 bases and 1 base, there was a span of 9 bases. Germline values: CDR1 SGHAT, CDR2 FQNNGV. This CDR3 region has 13 residues. The CDR3 spells CASSLWQSYEQYV. Here the CDR3 DNA reads TGTGCCAGCAGCCTTTGGCAATCCTACGAGCAGTACGTC.

The chain carries TRBV13 and TRBJ2-4, with 15 bases that match TRBD2. Trimming cost V 5 bases and J 4 bases; bases outside gene matches: 9. The germline gives CDR1 PRHDT, CDR2 FYEKMQ (reference sequence). This CDR3 has 18 residues. CDR3 nucleotides: TGTGCCAGCAGCCCTCCCTTTGGACTAGCGGGGGGGAAAAACATTCAGTACTTC. Translated: CASSPPFGLAGGKNIQYF.

This clonotype was recorded a few times. This chain joins TRBV15 and TRBJ2-1; 8 bases are shared with TRBD2. Germline V gene lookup returns CDR1 LNHNV and CDR2 YYDKDF (reference sequence). The length of the CDR3 is 16 residues. V trimming: 5 bases; J trimming: 0 bases; junction bases outside the gene matches: 6. The CDR3 sequence is CATSPGGASSYNEQFF. The CDR3 DNA follows: TGTGCCACCAGCCCCGGGGGGGCAAGCTCCTACAATGAGCAGTTCTTC.